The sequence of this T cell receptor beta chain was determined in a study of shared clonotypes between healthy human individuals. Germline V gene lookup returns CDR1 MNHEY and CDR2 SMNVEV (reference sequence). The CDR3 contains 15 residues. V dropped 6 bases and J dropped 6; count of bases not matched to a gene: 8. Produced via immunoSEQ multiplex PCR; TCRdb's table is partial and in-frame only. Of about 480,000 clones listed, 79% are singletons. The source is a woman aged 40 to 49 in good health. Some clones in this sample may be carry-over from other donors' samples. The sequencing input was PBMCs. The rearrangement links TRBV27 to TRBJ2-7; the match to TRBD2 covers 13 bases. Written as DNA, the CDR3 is TGTGCCAGCAGGACACTAGCGGGAGGGCCAGGCGAGCAGTACTTC. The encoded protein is CASRTLAGGPGEQYF.